The text below deals with one T cell receptor (beta chain). During the collection period, no donor immune events like infections were recorded. The sample comes from a study of identifying expanded T cells in peripheral blood. CDR1 SEHNR and CDR2 FQNEAQ come from the germline V gene (reference sequence). The CDR3 runs to 15 residues. The V gene end was trimmed by 5 bases and the J gene end by 5 bases; junction bases not matched to a gene: 9. TCRdb keeps only in-frame clones here, not all; method: immunoSEQ multiplex PCR. The sample yields 90,000 to 95,000 clones, approximately 86% seen once. Material for sequencing was blood. This chain connects TRBV7-9 to TRBJ2-5, with 9 bases identical to TRBD1. This TCR was sampled from a person between 18 and 75 years old in good health. The CDR3 nucleotides are TGTGCCAGCAGCCCGGACAGGGGATCCGGGGAGACCCAGTACTTC. This gives the protein CASSPDRGSGETQYF.